These 13 T cell receptor beta chains came from one sample sequenced in a study of metastatic and nonmetastatic thyroid tumors. TCRdb reprocessed the PCR reads using MiXCR. The table records 20,000 to 25,000 clones, around 20% of them present only once. Thyroid surgery had not been preceded by any treatment in any patient. Specimen: blood. All receptors derive from a male donor with papillary thyroid cancer or a benign thyroid nodule (not recorded which). Some clones in this sample may be carry-over from other donors' samples.

This clone was picked up many times. V is TRBV19 and J is TRBJ1-1, with 7 nucleotides matching TRBD1. After removal of 5 bases from V and 8 bases from J, the junction contained 8 bases not matched to a gene. The germline V gene encodes CDR1 LNHDA and CDR2 SQIVND (reference sequence). The CDR3 runs 13 residues. Here the CDR3 reads CASSPRTGVEAFF. The DNA of the CDR3 is TGTGCCAGTAGTCCCCGGACAGGAGTGGAAGCTTTCTTT.

This clone was picked up many times. The gene calls are TRBV24-1 and TRBJ1-1, with D perhaps matching TRBD1 (5 bases). There are 13 residues in the CDR3. Germline-derived CDR1 and CDR2 are KGHDR and SFDVKD. Trimming cost V 7 bases and J 3 bases, with 11 bases left between them. This CDR3 is CATSAGRYTEAFF. CDR3 nucleotide sequence: TGTGCCACCAGCGCGGGACGCTACACTGAAGCTTTCTTT.

This clone was seen a handful of times. The chain has TRBV10-3 and TRBJ2-1; D gene uncertain. Trimming left V 0 bases short and J 7 bases short, with 19 bases between. Germline V gene data show CDR1 as ENHRY and CDR2 as SYGVKD. There are 17 residues in the CDR3. This chain's CDR3 is CAISESKGQFMKNEQFF. The DNA for the CDR3 is TGTGCCATCAGTGAGTCGAAGGGTCAGTTCATGAAGAATGAGCAGTTCTTC.

This clone has at least ten counts. V and J are TRBV6-6 and TRBJ2-3, with a weak D call TRBD2 (6 bases). The CDR3 is 17 residues long. Germline CDR1 MNHNY, CDR2 SVGAGI (reference sequence). V lost 0 bases and J lost 2, with 15 bases in between. The CDR3 nucleotides read TGTGCCAGCAGTTACTCACTAGCCAGACTGTTCACAGATACGCAGTATTTT. Encoded protein: CASSYSLARLFTDTQYF.

This clone came up many times. This chain joins TRBV20-1 and TRBJ1-3; D is unclear. The CDR3 is 13 amino acids. Germline V CDR1 and CDR2: DFQATT, SNEGSKA (reference sequence). Trimming shortened V by 2 bases and J by 0 bases, and 5 bases separated the two germline ends. Here the CDR3 reads CSARSHSGNTIYF. The CDR3 DNA is TGCAGTGCTAGATCTCACTCTGGAAACACCATATATTTT.

The V gene is TRBV6-2 or TRBV6-3, the J gene TRBJ1-1; the D is unclear. CDR1 is MNHEY and CDR2 is SVGEGT in the germline V gene. V was cut by 4 bases and J by 4 bases, with 13 bases left in between. The CDR3 spans 14 residues. The CDR3 DNA reads as TGTGCCAGCAGTTTAGTTGTGGGCGGCACTGAAGCTTTCTTT. Translating gives CASSLVVGGTEAFF.

On this clone itself: The junction departs from germline at one end; a sequencing error may be responsible. The V and J genes are TRBV7-7 and TRBJ1-2; 9 positions agree with TRBD1. This CDR3 spans 14 amino acids. Germline CDR1 and CDR2: SSHAT and FNYEAQ (reference sequence). CDR3 loop: CASSSGTGPYGYTF. The CDR3 DNA follows: TGTGCTAGCAGCTCCGGGACAGGGCCTTATGGCTACACCTTC.

The genes are TRBV19 and TRBJ2-5; D unresolved. The CDR3 contains 11 residues. Per the germline V gene, CDR1 is LNHDA and CDR2 is SQIVND (reference sequence). V was trimmed by 4 bases and J by 5 bases, leaving 5 bases between them. Written as DNA, the CDR3 is TGTGCCAGTAGTAACGTGGAGACCCAGTACTTC. This codes for CASSNVETQYF.

The rearrangement joins TRBV4-1 to TRBJ1-1; 10 nucleotides agree with TRBD1. The CDR3 length is 15 residues. Germline V lookup: CDR1 MGHRA, CDR2 YSYEKL. Germline trimming cut 4 bases from V and 11 bases from J; bases unmatched to any gene: 13. CDR3 protein: CASSRSSDRGLWAFF. CDR3 nucleotide sequence: TGCGCCAGCAGCCGATCCTCGGACAGGGGGTTGTGGGCTTTCTTT.

This clone was observed at least ten times. At one end, the junction sequence differs from germline, possibly due to a read error. This chain uses TRBV19 with TRBJ2-6, with D possibly called TRBD1 or TRBD2 (5 bases each). Per germline, CDR1 LNHDA and CDR2 SQIVND (reference sequence). The CDR3 consists of 14 residues. The CDR3 loop reads CASSMDSGANVPTF. CDR3 DNA: TGTGCCAGTAGTATGGACTCTGGGGCCAACGTCCCGACTTTC.

As regards this clone: Here the CDR3 omits its conserved ending phenylalanine or tryptophan, so a read error is the likely source. The V and J genes are TRBV4-1 and TRBJ2-3; 8 bases agree with TRBD2. The CDR3 extends over 16 amino acids. The germline CDR1 and CDR2 sequences are MGHRA and YSYEKL. The CDR3: CDSSRVAGTGTDTQYY. CDR3 in DNA: TGCGACAGCAGCCGGGTAGCGGGAACCGGTACAGATACGCAGTATTAT.

By frequency in the sample, this clone is medium-sized (0.01 to 0.1%). The V and J genes are TRBV6-1 and TRBJ2-5, with D tentatively TRBD2 (5 bases). This CDR3 has 13 amino acids. The germline gives CDR1 MNHNS, CDR2 SASEGT. V lost 6 bases and J 2 bases, leaving 10 bases between the germline ends. CDR3 amino acids: CASRRTLQETQYF. CDR3 nucleotides: TGTGCCAGCAGGAGGACTTTACAAGAGACCCAGTACTTC.

This clone was counted many times. The chain joins TRBV15 to TRBJ1-5; D is ambiguous. The germline CDR1 and CDR2 sequences are LNHNV and YYDKDF (reference sequence). V lost 2 bases and J lost 0, with 14 bases in between. The CDR3 loop spans 17 amino acids. The CDR3 nucleotides are TGTGCCACCAGCAGACCTACAGCATCTTATAGCAATCAGCCCCAGCATTTT. Protein sequence: CATSRPTASYSNQPQHF.